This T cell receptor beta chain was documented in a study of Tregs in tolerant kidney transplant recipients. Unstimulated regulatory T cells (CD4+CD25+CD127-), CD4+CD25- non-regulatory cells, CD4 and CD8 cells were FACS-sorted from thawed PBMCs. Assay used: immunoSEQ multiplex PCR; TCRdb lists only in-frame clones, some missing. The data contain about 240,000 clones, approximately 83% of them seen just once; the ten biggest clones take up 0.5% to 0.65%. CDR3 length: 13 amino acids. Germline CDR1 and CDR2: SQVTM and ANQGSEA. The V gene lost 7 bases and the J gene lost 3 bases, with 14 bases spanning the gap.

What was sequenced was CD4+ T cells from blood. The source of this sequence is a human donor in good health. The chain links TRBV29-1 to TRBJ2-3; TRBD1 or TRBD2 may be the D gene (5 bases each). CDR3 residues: CSGLGVDTDTQYF. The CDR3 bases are TGCAGCGGCCTGGGGGTGGATACAGATACGCAGTATTTT.